The rows below give T cell receptor beta chains drawn from one sample of a study of immune evolution from preneoplasia to lung adenocarcinoma. The table came from immunoSEQ multiplex PCR; TCRdb's copy has only in-frame clones and leaves some out. The table has around 16,000 clones, 86% seen once. The specimen was FFPE invasive lung adenocarcinoma tissue. The receptors stem from a person aged 65 to 79 with invasive lung adenocarcinoma. Both conserved end residues are part of each CDR3. The D gene is left open where the match is weak. A clone size is listed for some rows: how often the clone was seen (once, few, many), or a class if it is expanded.

d_call | j_call | v_call | clone_size | cdr3_nt | cdr3_aa
NA | TRBJ2-3 | TRBV19 | NA | TGTGCCAGTAGTGGCATAGAATCTACAGATACGCAGTATTTT | CASSGIESTDTQYF
NA | TRBJ2-3 | TRBV11-3 | NA | TGTGCCAGCAGCTCGGGGGGCCTCACAGATACGCAGTATTTT | CASSSGGLTDTQYF
NA | TRBJ2-2 | TRBV11-3 | NA | TGTGCCAGCAGCTTAGATTTACTAGGGGCGAACACCGGGGAGCTGTTTTTT | CASSLDLLGANTGELFF
NA | TRBJ1-5 | TRBV6-1 | NA | TGTGCCAGCAGTGACGGGGGAGTTAATCAGCCCCAGCATTTT | CASSDGGVNQPQHF
TRBD1 | TRBJ2-3 | TRBV7-9 | NA | TGTGCCAGCAGCTTAGGGACAGGGGCTTTCACAGATACGCAGTATTTT | CASSLGTGAFTDTQYF
NA | TRBJ2-5 | TRBV12-5 | NA | TGTGCTAGTGGTCAAACAGGGTTACGAGAGACCCAGTACTTC | CASGQTGLRETQYF
TRBD1 | TRBJ1-2 | TRBV15 | NA | TGTGCCACCAGCAGAGATTCTCAAGGGGGCGCAGAGTATGGCTACACCTTC | CATSRDSQGGAEYGYTF
TRBD2 | TRBJ2-5 | TRBV5-1 | NA | TGCGCCAGCAGCTTGTTGGACGGGGGGGCGACGGAGACCCAGTACTTC | CASSLLDGGATETQYF
NA | TRBJ1-1 | TRBV19 | NA | TGTGCCAGTAGTATTCAGACAGGTGAAGCTTTCTTT | CASSIQTGEAFF
NA | TRBJ2-7 | TRBV7-9 | few | TGTGCCAGCTACAGGGAGGATGGCGAGCAGTACTTC | CASYREDGEQYF
NA | TRBJ1-5 | TRBV28 | NA | TGTGCCAGCAGTTACATAACAGGGAACAATCAGCCCCAGCATTTT | CASSYITGNNQPQHF
NA | TRBJ1-1 | TRBV5-1 | NA | TGCGCCAGCAGCTTAGACGGGGCTCACACTGAAGCTTTCTTT | CASSLDGAHTEAFF
NA | TRBJ2-5 | TRBV11-2 | NA | TGTGCCAGCAGCTTTGGACCCCAAGAGACCCAGTACTTC | CASSFGPQETQYF
NA | TRBJ2-7 | TRBV7-8 | few | TGTGCCAGCAGCGGACGGGGCTCCTACGAGCAGTACTTC | CASSGRGSYEQYF
NA | TRBJ2-1 | TRBV11-3 | NA | TGTGCCAGCAGCTTAGTACGGGGGCATGAGCAGTTCTTC | CASSLVRGHEQFF
TRBD1 | TRBJ1-1 | TRBV14 | NA | TGTGCCAGCAGCCACTTAGGACAGGGACTCATGAACACTGAAGCTTTCTTT | CASSHLGQGLMNTEAFF
NA | TRBJ1-4 | TRBV28 | NA | TGTGCCAGCGCGAATCCCAGGGAGGGGGGTGAAAAACTGTTTTTT | CASANPREGGEKLFF
NA | TRBJ1-1 | TRBV9 | NA | TGTGCCAGCAGCGTAGCCTTAAACACTGAAGCTTTCTTT | CASSVALNTEAFF
TRBD1 | TRBJ2-2 | TRBV10-2 | NA | TGCGCCAGCAGGCGGACAGGGGACACCGGGGAGCTGTTTTTT | CASRRTGDTGELFF
NA | TRBJ2-7 | TRBV7-3 | NA | TGTGCCAGCAGCTTAGGCGGGGATCGGGAGCAGTACTTC | CASSLGGDREQYF
TRBD2 | TRBJ2-1 | TRBV29-1 | few | TGCAGCGTTTTAACTAGCGGGTACAATGAGCAGTTCTTC | CSVLTSGYNEQFF
NA | TRBJ1-5 | TRBV6-5 | NA | TGTGCCAGCCACTCAAATCAGCCCCAGCATTTT | CASHSNQPQHF
NA | TRBJ2-6 | TRBV15 | NA | TGTGCCACCAGCAGAGATACAGGAGGGGGGTACGCTGGGGCCAACGTCCTGACTTTC | CATSRDTGGGYAGANVLTF
NA | TRBJ1-5 | TRBV6-1 | NA | TGTGCCAGCAGACCTTATAGCAATCAGCCCCAGCATTTT | CASRPYSNQPQHF